A few counts support the clone carrying this T cell receptor (beta chain). J gave up 4 bases and V 5 bases, and 7 bases lay outside the gene matches. The germline CDR1 and CDR2 sequences are SGHAT and FQNNGV. The CDR3 consists of 15 residues. This sample is drawn from a study of cytomegalovirus exposure and HLA in healthy donors. PCR amplification relied on 60 Vbeta primers (plus 13 Jbeta primers). Using immunoSEQ multiplex PCR, the repertoire was profiled, and TCRdb retains in-frame clones only, with some absent. This sample yields under 130,000 clones, of which roughly 13% are seen a single time; approximately 15% belongs to the top ten.

Sequenced sample: PBMCs. The clonotype was recovered from a man in his forties or fifties in good health and CMV-seropositive. The V and J genes are TRBV11-2 and TRBJ1-5; 8 bases are shared with TRBD1. The CDR3 DNA reads as TGTGCCAGCAGCCGGGAGCAGGGGGCTAATCAGCCCCAGCATTTT. Amino acid sequence: CASSREQGANQPQHF.